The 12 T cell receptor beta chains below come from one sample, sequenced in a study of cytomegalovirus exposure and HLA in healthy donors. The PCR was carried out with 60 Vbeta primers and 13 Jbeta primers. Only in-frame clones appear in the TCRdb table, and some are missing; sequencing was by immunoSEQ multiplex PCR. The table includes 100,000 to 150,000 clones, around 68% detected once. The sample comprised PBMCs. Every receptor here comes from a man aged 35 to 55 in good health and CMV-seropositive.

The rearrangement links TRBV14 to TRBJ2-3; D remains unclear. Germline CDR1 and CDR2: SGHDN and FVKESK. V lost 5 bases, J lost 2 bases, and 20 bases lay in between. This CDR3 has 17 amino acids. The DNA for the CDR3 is TGTGCCAGCAGCTATACCGGGTACGGAAGTTACACAGATACGCAGTATTTT. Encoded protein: CASSYTGYGSYTDTQYF.

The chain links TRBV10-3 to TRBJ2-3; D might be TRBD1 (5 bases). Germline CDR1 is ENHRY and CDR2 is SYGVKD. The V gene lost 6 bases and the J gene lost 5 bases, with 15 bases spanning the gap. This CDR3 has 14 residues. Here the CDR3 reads CAISLQGNRDTQYF. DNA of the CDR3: TGTGCCATCAGCCTTCAGGGTAATAGAGATACGCAGTATTTT.

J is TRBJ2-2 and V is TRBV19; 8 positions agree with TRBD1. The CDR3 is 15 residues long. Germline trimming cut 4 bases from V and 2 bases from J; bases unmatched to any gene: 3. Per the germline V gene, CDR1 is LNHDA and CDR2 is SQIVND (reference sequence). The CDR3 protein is CASSKQGANTGELFF. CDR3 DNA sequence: TGTGCCAGTAGTAAGCAGGGGGCAAACACCGGGGAGCTGTTTTTT.

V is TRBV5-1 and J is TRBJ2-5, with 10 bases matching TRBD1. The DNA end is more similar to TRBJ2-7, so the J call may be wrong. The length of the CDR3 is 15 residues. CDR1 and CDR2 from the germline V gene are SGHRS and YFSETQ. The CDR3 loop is CASSLGTGAIYEQYF. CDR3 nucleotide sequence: TGCGCCAGCAGCCTCGGGACAGGGGCTATCTACGAGCAGTACTTC.

In DNA, the CDR3 is TGTGCCAGTAGTCCACCAGGGGGTTCCTACAATGAGCAGTTCTTC. Translating it yields CASSPPGGSYNEQFF. This rearrangement joins TRBV19 to TRBJ2-1; 7 nucleotides match TRBD1. This CDR3 has 15 amino acids. Trimming at V came to 5 bases and at J to 1 base, leaving 5 bases not matched to a gene. Germline values: CDR1 LNHDA, CDR2 SQIVND (reference sequence).

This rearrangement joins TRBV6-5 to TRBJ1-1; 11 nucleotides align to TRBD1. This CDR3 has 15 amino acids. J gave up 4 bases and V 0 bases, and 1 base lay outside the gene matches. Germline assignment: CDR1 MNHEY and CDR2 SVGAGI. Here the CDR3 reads CASSYSGQGVTEAFF. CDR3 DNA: TGTGCCAGCAGTTACTCGGGACAGGGGGTCACTGAAGCTTTCTTT.

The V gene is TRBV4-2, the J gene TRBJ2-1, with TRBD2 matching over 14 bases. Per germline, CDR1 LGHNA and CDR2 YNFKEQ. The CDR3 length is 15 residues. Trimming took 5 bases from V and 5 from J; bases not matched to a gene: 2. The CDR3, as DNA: TGTGCCAGCAGCTTGGGACTAGCGGGAGACAATGAGCAGTTCTTC. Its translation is CASSLGLAGDNEQFF.

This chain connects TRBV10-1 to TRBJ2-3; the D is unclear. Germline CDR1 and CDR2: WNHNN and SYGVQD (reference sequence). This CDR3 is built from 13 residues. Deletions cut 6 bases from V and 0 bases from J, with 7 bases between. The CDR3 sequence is CASSRVSTDTQYF. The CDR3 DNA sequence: TGCGCCAGCAGCCGCGTCAGCACAGATACGCAGTATTTT.

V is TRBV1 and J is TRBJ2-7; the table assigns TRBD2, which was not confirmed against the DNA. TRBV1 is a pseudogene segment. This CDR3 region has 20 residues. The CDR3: CTSSHEAPLLAGGSSYEQYF. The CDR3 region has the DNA TGCACCAGCAGCCACGAGGCACCTCTCCTAGCGGGAGGCAGCTCCTACGAGCAGTACTTC.

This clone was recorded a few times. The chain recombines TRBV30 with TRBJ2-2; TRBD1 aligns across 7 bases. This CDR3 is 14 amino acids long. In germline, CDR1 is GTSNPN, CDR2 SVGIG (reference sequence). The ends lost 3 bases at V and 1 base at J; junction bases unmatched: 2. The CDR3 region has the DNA TGTGCCTGGAGCGCAGGGGGGAACACCGGGGAGCTGTTTTTT. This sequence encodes CAWSAGGNTGELFF.

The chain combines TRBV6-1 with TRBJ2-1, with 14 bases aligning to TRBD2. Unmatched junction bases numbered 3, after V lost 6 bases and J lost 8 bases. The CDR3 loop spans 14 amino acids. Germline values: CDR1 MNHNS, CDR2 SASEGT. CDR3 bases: TGTGCCAGCAGAGGACTAGCGGGAGGCGATGAGCAGTTCTTC. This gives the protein CASRGLAGGDEQFF.

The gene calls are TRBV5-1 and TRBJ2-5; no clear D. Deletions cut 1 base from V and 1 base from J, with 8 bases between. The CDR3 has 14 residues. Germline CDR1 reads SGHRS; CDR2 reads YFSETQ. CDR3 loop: CASSLMAVQETQYF. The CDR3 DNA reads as TGCGCCAGCAGCTTGATGGCTGTCCAAGAGACCCAGTACTTC.